This paragraph covers one TCR beta chain sequence. The antigen is not known. These data come from a study of T cell responses to AZD1222 COVID-19 vaccine. Notes on the study in general: Spike-specific TCR breadth and depth were elevated following two AZD1222 doses. Spike as a whole was targeted by vaccine-associated CD4 TCRs, dominant at 160-218 and 743-854.

CDR3 length: 18 residues. The V and J ends lost 1 base and 7 bases, in that order; junction bases with no gene match: 15. Germline CDR1 is LNHDA and CDR2 is SQIVND (reference sequence). This table comes from immunoSEQ multiplex PCR, and its TCRdb copy is limited to in-frame clones, with some not included. The repertoire consists of under 120,000 clones, with 70% to 90% occurring once and the leading ten covering over 2%. The sample consisted of peripheral blood, taken 28 days after the second AZD1222 dose. The receptor was derived from an adult who received the AZD1222 COVID-19 vaccine. The chain combines TRBV19 with TRBJ2-1, with TRBD2 matching 8 bases. This chain's CDR3 is CASSIGGIKVAGLNEQFF. CDR3 bases: TGTGCCAGTAGTATAGGGGGGATAAAGGTAGCGGGATTAAATGAGCAGTTCTTC.